Listed below are T cell receptor beta chains from one sample, sequenced in a study of blood T cell dynamics during melanoma immunotherapy. This table comes from immunoSEQ multiplex PCR, and its TCRdb copy is limited to in-frame clones, with some not included. Here the sample spans more than 15,000 clones, around 83% being singletons. This specimen was blood, taken from a patient treated with checkpoint blockade. The receptors were gathered from a human donor with melanoma. The CDR3 runs from the conserved cysteine through the conserved F or W. The D gene is left open where the match is weak. Clone size appears in some rows only: once, few, many, or a class for an expanded clone.

TRBV15,-,15,TRBJ1-2,-,CATSENGRFNYGYTF,TGTGCCACCAGCGAAAACGGGAGGTTTAACTATGGCTACACCTTC
TRBV30,-,13,TRBJ2-5,few,CAWGGEAGETQYF,TGTGCCTGGGGGGGCGAGGCCGGGGAGACCCAGTACTTC
TRBV28,-,13,TRBJ2-7,-,CASRGTVTYEQYF,TGTGCCAGCAGGGGGACTGTCACCTACGAGCAGTACTTC
TRBV19,-,15,TRBJ1-6,few,CASTPGRLRDSPLHF,TGTGCCAGTACCCCAGGGAGGCTTCGGGATTCACCCCTCCACTTT
TRBV5-5,-,15,TRBJ2-7,-,CASSPKTLRDYEQYF,TGTGCCAGCAGCCCCAAGACTCTAAGGGACTACGAGCAGTACTTC
TRBV20-1,-,11,TRBJ2-5,once,CSAIASETQYF,TGCAGTGCCATAGCATCCGAGACCCAGTACTTC
TRBV9,-,13,TRBJ2-2,-,CASSYRVAGELFF,TGTGCCAGCAGCTACAGGGTTGCCGGGGAGCTGTTTTTT
TRBV11-2,TRBD1,12,TRBJ2-7,-,CASRQGYDEQYF,TGTGCCAGTAGACAGGGGTATGACGAGCAGTACTTC
TRBV19,-,14,TRBJ1-1,-,CASSLGHLVTEAFF,TGTGCCAGTAGTTTGGGCCACCTCGTCACTGAAGCTTTCTTT
TRBV5-1,-,15,TRBJ2-7,-,CASSKGWGLTYEQYF,TGCGCCAGCAGCAAGGGATGGGGTTTAACCTACGAGCAGTACTTC
TRBV18,-,13,TRBJ2-3,few,CASSPGASDTQYF,TGTGCCAGCTCACCAGGGGCGTCAGATACGCAGTATTTT
TRBV7-2,-,16,TRBJ1-3,-,CASSKNTGNSGNTIYF,TGTGCCAGCAGCAAAAATACAGGGAACTCGGGAAACACCATATATTTT
TRBV30,-,14,TRBJ1-6,-,CAWSVPGARGPLHF,TGTGCCTGGAGTGTACCAGGGGCCCGGGGACCCCTCCACTTT
TRBV7-9,TRBD2,14,TRBJ2-7,once,CASSLAGGPYEQYF,TGTGCCAGCAGCCTAGCGGGAGGTCCCTACGAGCAGTACTTC
TRBV5-6,TRBD2,18,TRBJ2-1,-,CASSKLGTSGSGYNEQFF,TGTGCCAGCAGTAAACTAGGGACTAGCGGCTCGGGTTACAATGAGCAGTTCTTC
TRBV4-3,-,15,TRBJ2-1,-,CASSQGTGVGIEQFF,TGCGCCAGCAGCCAAGGGACGGGAGTGGGTATTGAGCAGTTCTTC
TRBV28,-,17,TRBJ2-6,-,CASSGPALFSGANVLTF,TGTGCCAGCAGTGGGCCAGCTTTGTTCTCTGGGGCCAACGTCCTGACTTTC
TRBV4-3,-,14,TRBJ2-3,-,CASSPRGGTDTQYF,TGCGCCAGCAGCCCGCGAGGTGGAACAGATACGCAGTATTTT
TRBV4-3,-,19,TRBJ1-3,-,CASSQYSGLSRSAGNTIYF,TGCGCCAGCAGCCAATATAGCGGGCTAAGTAGGTCGGCGGGAAACACCATATATTTT
TRBV4-3,-,15,TRBJ2-3,-,CASSQDLQPTDTQYF,TGCGCCAGCAGCCAAGATCTTCAGCCCACAGATACGCAGTATTTT
TRBV28,-,14,TRBJ1-4,-,CASSRGRGNEKLFF,TGTGCCAGCAGTCGGGGACGGGGGAATGAAAAACTGTTTTTT
TRBV19,-,16,TRBJ2-7,-,CASSIGRRGGIHEQYF,TGTGCCAGTAGTATTGGAAGACGAGGGGGGATCCACGAGCAGTACTTC
TRBV9,TRBD1,15,TRBJ2-5,-,CASSVRDRVRETQYF,TGTGCCAGCAGCGTCCGGGACAGGGTTCGGGAGACCCAGTACTTC
TRBV25-1,-,14,TRBJ1-5,-,CASSREGPNQPQHF,TGTGCCAGCAGTCGGGAGGGGCCCAATCAGCCCCAGCATTTT
TRBV4-3,-,14,TRBJ2-1,-,CASSQGVAYNEQFF,TGCGCCAGCAGCCAAGGGGTAGCCTACAATGAGCAGTTCTTC
TRBV7-7,TRBD2,18,TRBJ2-3,-,CASSLFPREAGGVDTQYF,TGTGCTAGCAGCTTATTCCCCCGTGAAGCGGGAGGTGTAGATACGCAGTATTTT
TRBV9,TRBD2,18,TRBJ2-7,-,CASSPSSFGLAGGTEQYF,TGTGCCAGCAGCCCCAGTAGTTTTGGACTAGCGGGAGGCACCGAGCAGTACTTC
TRBV5-8,TRBD1,14,TRBJ1-2,-,CASSLDRGRYGYTF,TGTGCCAGCAGCTTGGACAGGGGACGCTATGGCTACACCTTC
TRBV14,TRBD1,14,TRBJ2-2,-,CASSGTGVTGELFF,TGTGCCAGCTCCGGGACAGGGGTCACCGGGGAGCTGTTTTTT
TRBV7-2,TRBD1,17,TRBJ1-4,-,CASSLFGQGARGEKLFF,TGTGCCAGCAGCTTATTTGGACAGGGGGCGCGAGGTGAAAAACTGTTTTTT
TRBV19,-,12,TRBJ2-1,-,CASSNMVNEQFF,TGTGCCAGTAGTAATATGGTTAATGAGCAGTTCTTC
TRBV7-2,TRBD2,18,TRBJ2-3,-,CASSLVLAGPTSTDTQYF,TGTGCCAGCAGCTTAGTACTAGCGGGACCCACTAGCACAGATACGCAGTATTTT
TRBV6-5,TRBD2,15,TRBJ2-7,-,CASSPTSGNVYEQYF,TGTGCCAGCAGTCCGACTAGCGGGAACGTCTACGAGCAGTACTTC
TRBV9,TRBD2,16,TRBJ2-1,-,CASSVDAGGGSPEQFF,TGTGCCAGCAGCGTAGACGCAGGCGGGGGGAGTCCTGAGCAGTTCTTC
TRBV18,TRBD2,16,TRBJ2-3,-,CASSSQAGGIADTQYF,TGTGCCAGCTCTTCTCAGGCGGGAGGAATTGCAGATACGCAGTATTTT
TRBV19,-,14,TRBJ2-7,few,CASSIVGGPGEQYF,TGTGCCAGTAGTATAGTTGGAGGGCCGGGCGAGCAGTACTTC